This TCR beta chain derives from a study of blood T cell repertoires in COVID-19 (dated by TCRdb to 2018 to 2020). Study-wide context: Collaborator samples came from the United States, Italy and Spain and covered acute and convalescent phases of COVID-19. The repertoires were released in a freely available public database meant as a resource for research on the immune response to SARS-CoV-2. Deeply sampled blood TCRbeta repertoires from subjects exposed to, actively infected with, or recovered from COVID-19 were included in the dataset. The material from the prospective study consisted of cDNA or gDNA derived from T cells, B-cell-depleted T cells, or PBMCs. Where HLA class I and class II types were available, the types were taken from metadata supplied by the sample provider, not from assay-based typing. Samples came from the ongoing ImmuneRACE study (first 160 participants) plus 1,254 subjects from 6 global collaborators. Sample metadata almost always included a de-identified subject ID, COVID-19 status, age in years and sex.

Comments on this clone: Its antigen is not yet known. Within one base of it there is no much larger clone, and no base qualities were kept.

TCRbeta CDR3 regions were amplified from genomic DNA by means of the immunoSEQ Assay, a bias-controlled multiplex PCR. On the authors' methods: Nucleated cell counts per sample were estimated from amplification of reference gene primers within the assay. Sequence reads were collapsed and filtered to measure the absolute abundance of every unique TCRbeta CDR3 rearrangement. For each sample, productive Simpson clonality was calculated as the square root of Simpson's diversity index over productive rearrangements. The table was pulled from immuneACCESS by TCRdb, which kept in-frame rearrangements only. Such tables lose some clones; where checked, under half of the loss comes from unresolved V genes, and the rest has no known cause. That table gives V, J and clone size, and the DNA gave D and trimming. This sample comprises tens of thousands of clones, 75% to 85% of them detected only once. The top ten clonotypes cover 25% to 30% of the sample.

Reading from cysteine to phenylalanine, the CDR3 counts 14 amino acids. Only the CDR3 portion is preserved as DNA: 42 bases, with reading frame beginning at the first base. V gives up 6 bases and J gives up 6 bases, and the segment between their germline ends measures 14 bases. CDR1 and CDR2, per the germline V gene (reference sequence), are MNHEY and SMNVEV. Beyond this particular receptor, the publication reports: The amount of clinical and demographic metadata varied by source and participant and was provided uncurated.

Each collaborating institution followed its own protocols to collect whole blood in K2EDTA tubes. For TCRbeta analysis, collaborators shipped samples as frozen whole blood, isolated PBMCs, or DNA extracted from either of those sample types. The sample taken for sequencing was peripheral blood. This chain is built from TRBV27 and TRBJ2-2; possibly the D gene is TRBD1, per 6 matching bases. The source is a woman older than 75 with acute or convalescent COVID-19. The DNA sequence is given as TGTGCCAGCAGCACAAGGACAGATCCCGGGGAGCTGTTTTTT. The translation is CASSTRTDPGELFF.